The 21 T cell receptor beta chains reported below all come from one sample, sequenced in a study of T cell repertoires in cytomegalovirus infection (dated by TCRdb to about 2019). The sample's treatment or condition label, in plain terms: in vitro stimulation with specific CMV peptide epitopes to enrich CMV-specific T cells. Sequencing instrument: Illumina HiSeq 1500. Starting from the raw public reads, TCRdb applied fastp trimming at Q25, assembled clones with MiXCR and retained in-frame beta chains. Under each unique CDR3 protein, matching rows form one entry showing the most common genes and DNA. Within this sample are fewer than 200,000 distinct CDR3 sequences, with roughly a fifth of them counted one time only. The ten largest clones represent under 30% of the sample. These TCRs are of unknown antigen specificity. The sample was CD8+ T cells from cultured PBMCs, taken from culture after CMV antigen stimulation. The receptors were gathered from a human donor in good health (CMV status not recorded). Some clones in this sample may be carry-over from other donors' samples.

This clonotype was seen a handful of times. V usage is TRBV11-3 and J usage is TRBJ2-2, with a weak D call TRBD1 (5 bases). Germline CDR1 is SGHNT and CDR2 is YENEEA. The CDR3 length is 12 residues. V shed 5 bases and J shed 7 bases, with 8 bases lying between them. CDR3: CASSQGDGELFF. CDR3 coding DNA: TGTGCCAGCAGCCAAGGGGACGGGGAGCTGTTTTTT.

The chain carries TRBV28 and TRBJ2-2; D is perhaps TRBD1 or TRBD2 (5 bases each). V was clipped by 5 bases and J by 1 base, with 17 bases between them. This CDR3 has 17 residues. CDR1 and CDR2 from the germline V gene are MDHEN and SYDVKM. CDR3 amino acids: CASSPPSRDLNTGELFF. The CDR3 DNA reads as TGTGCCAGCAGTCCGCCTTCGAGGGACCTGAACACCGGGGAGCTGTTTTTT. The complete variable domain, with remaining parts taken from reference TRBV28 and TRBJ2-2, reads DVKVTQSSRYLVKRTGEKVFLECVQDMDHENMFWYRQDPGLGLRLIYFSYDVKMKEKGDIPEGYSVSREKKERFSLILESASTNQTSMYLCASSPPSRDLNTGELFFGEGSRLTVL.

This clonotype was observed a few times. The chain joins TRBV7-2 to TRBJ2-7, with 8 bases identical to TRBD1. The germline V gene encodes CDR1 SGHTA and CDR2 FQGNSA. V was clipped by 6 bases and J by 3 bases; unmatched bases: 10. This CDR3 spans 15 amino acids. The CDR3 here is CASSLTDRAFYEQYF. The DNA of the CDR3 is TGTGCCAGCAGTTTGACGGACAGGGCATTCTACGAGCAGTACTTC.

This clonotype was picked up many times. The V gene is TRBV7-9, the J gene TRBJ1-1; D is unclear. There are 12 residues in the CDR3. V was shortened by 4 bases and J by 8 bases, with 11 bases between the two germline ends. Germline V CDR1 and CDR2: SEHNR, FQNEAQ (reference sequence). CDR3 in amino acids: CASSSGGVEAFF. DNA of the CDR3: TGTGCCAGCAGCTCAGGTGGGGTAGAAGCTTTCTTT.

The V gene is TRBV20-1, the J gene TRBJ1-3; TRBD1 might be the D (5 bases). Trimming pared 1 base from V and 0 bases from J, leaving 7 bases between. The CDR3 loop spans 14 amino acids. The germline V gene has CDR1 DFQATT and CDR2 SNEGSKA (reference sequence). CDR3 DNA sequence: TGCAGTGCTAGAGTCCAGGGCTCTGGAAACACCATATATTTT. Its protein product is CSARVQGSGNTIYF.

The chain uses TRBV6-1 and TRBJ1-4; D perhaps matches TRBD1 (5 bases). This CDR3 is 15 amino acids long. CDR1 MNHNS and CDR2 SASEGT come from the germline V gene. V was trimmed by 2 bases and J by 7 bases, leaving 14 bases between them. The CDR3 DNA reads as TGTGCCAGCAGTGAATTTGGGAGGGGAAGTGAAAAACTGTTTTTT. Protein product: CASSEFGRGSEKLFF.

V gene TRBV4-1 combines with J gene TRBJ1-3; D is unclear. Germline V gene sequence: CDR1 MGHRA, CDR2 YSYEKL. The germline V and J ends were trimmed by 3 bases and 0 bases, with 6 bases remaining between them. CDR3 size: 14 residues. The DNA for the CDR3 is TGCGCCAGCAGCCAGCTACGCTCTGGAAACACCATATATTTT. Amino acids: CASSQLRSGNTIYF.

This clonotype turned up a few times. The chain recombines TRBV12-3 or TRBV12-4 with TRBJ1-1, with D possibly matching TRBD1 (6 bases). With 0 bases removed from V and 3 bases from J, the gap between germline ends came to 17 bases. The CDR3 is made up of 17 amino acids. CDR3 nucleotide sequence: TGTGCCAGCAGTTTAGCGGGGGGCAGGGGCAGGGACACTGAAGCTTTCTTT. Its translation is CASSLAGGRGRDTEAFF.

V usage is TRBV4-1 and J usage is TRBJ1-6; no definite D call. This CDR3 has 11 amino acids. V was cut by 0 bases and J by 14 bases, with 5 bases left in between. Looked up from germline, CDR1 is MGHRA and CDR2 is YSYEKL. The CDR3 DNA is TGCGCCAGCAGCCAAGATATATCCCTCCACTTT. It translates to CASSQDISLHF.

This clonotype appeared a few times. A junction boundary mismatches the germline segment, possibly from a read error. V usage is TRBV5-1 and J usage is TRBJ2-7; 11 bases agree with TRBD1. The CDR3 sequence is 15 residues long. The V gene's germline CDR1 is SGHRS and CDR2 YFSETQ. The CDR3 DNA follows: TGCGTCAGCTCCCCCGGAGGACAGGGGGCTGGGGAGCAGTACTTC. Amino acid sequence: CVSSPGGQGAGEQYF.

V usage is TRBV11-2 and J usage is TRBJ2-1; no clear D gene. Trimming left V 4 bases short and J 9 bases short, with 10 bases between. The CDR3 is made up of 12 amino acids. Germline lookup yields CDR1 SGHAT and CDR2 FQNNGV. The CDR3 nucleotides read TGTGCCAGCAGCTCCCCGAATATTGAGCAGTTCTTC. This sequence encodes CASSSPNIEQFF.

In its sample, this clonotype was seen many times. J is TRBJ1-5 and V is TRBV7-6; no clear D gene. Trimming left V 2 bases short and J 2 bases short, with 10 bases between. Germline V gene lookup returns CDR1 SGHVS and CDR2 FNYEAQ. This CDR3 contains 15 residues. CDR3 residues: CASSLNSARNQPQHF. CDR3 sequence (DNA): TGTGCCAGCAGCTTAAATAGTGCCCGCAATCAGCCCCAGCATTTT.

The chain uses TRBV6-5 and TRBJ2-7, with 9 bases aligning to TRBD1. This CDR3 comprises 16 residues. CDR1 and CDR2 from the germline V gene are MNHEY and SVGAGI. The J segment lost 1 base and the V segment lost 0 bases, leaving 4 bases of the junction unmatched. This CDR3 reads CASSYSSGQGSYEQYF. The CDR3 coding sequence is TGTGCCAGCAGTTACTCTTCAGGACAGGGGTCCTACGAGCAGTACTTC.

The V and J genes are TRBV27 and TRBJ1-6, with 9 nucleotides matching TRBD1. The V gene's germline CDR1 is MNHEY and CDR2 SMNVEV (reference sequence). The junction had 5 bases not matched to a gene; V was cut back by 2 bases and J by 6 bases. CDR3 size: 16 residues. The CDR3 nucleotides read TGTGCCAGCAGTTTAACAGGGGGCTGGATTAATTCACCCCTCCACTTT. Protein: CASSLTGGWINSPLHF.

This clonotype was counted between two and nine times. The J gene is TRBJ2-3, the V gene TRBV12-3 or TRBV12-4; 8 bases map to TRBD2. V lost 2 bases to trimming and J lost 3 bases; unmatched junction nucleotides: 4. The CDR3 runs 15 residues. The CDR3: CASSLQRGGTDTQYF. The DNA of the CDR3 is TGTGCCAGCAGTTTACAACGGGGGGGAACAGATACGCAGTATTTT.

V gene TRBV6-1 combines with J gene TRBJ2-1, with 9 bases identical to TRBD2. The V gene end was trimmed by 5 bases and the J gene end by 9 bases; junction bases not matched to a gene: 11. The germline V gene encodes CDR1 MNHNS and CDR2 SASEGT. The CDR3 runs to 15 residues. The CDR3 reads CASSYAGGTDREQFF. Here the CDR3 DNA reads TGTGCCAGCAGTTACGCGGGGGGGACTGACCGTGAGCAGTTCTTC.

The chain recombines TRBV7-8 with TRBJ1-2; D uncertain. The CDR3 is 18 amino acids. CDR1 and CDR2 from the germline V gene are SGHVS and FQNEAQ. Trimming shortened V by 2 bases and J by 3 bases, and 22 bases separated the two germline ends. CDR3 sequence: CASSLTLKVAARDYGYTF. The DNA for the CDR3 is TGTGCCAGCAGCTTAACCCTTAAGGTGGCCGCCCGCGACTATGGCTACACCTTC.

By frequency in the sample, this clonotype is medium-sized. CDR3 DNA sequence: TGTGCCAGCAGCCCAGAGGTGGGGTTGGGGGACACTGAAGCTTTCTTT. Translated: CASSPEVGLGDTEAFF. The chain joins TRBV7-8 to TRBJ1-1, with D possibly being TRBD1 (5 bases). The germline V gene encodes CDR1 SGHVS and CDR2 FQNEAQ. The CDR3 loop spans 16 amino acids. Trimming cost V 5 bases and J 3 bases, with 19 bases left between them.

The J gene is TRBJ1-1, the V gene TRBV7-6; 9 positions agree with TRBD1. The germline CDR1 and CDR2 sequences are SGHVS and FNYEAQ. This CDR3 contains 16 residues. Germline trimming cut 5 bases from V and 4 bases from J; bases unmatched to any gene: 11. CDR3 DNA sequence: TGTGCCAGCAGCCCGGGCCAGCGACAGGGGGGCACTGAAGCTTTCTTT. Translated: CASSPGQRQGGTEAFF.

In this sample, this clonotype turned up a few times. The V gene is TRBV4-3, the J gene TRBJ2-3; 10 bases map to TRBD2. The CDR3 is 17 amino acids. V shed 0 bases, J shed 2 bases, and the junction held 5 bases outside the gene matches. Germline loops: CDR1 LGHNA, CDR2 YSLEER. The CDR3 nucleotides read TGCGCCAGCAGCCAAGACCCTAGCGGGGGAGACACAGATACGCAGTATTTT. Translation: CASSQDPSGGDTDTQYF.

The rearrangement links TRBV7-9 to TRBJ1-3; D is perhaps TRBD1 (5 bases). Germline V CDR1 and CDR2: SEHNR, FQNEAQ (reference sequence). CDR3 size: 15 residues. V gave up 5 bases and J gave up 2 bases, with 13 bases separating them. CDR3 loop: CASSGGFSTGNTIYF. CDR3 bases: TGTGCCAGCAGCGGGGGGTTTTCAACTGGAAACACCATATATTTT. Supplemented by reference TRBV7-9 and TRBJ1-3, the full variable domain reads DTGVSQNPRHKITKRGQNVTFRCDPISEHNRLYWYRQTLGQGPEFLTYFQNEAQLEKSRLLSDRFSAERPKGSFSTLEIQRTEQGDSAMYLCASSGGFSTGNTIYFGEGSWLTVV.